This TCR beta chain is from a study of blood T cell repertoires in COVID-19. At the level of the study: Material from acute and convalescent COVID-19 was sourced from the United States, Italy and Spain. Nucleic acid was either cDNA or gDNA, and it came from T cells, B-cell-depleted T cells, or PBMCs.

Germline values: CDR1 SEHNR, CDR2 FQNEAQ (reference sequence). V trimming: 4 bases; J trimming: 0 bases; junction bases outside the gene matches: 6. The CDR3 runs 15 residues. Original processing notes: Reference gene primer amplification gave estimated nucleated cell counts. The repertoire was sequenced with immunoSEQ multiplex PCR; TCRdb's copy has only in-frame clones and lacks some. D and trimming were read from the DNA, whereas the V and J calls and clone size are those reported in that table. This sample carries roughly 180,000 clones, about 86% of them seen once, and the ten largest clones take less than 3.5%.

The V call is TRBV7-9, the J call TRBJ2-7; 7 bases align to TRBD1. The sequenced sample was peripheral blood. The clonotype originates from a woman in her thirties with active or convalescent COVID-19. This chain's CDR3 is CASSSLRDSSYEQYF. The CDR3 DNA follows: TGTGCCAGCAGCTCCCTCCGGGACAGCTCCTACGAGCAGTACTTC.